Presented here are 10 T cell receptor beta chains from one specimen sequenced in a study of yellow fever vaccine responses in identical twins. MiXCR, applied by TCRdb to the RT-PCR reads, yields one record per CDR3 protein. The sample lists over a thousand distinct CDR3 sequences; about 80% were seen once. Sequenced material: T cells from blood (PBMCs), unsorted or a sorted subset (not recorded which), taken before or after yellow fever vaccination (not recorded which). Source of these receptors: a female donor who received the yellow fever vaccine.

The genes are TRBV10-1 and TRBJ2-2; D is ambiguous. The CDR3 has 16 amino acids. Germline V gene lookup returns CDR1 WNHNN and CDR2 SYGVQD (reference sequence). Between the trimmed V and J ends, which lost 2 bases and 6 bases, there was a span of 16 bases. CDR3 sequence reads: CASSEGQYPRSGELFF. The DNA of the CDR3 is TGCGCCAGCAGTGAGGGGCAGTACCCTAGGTCCGGGGAGCTGTTTTTT.

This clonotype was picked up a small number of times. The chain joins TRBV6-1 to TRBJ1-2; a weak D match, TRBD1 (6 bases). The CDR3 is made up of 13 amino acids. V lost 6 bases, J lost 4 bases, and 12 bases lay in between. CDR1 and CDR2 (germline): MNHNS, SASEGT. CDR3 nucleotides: TGTGCCAGCAGCCACGGACAGACCTATGGCTACACCTTC. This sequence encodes CASSHGQTYGYTF.

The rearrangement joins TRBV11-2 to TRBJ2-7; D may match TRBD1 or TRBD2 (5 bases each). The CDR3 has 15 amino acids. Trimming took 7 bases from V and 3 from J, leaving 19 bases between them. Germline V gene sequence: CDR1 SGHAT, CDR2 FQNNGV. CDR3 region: CASNIFPGPIYEQYV. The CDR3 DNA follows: TGTGCCAGCAACATATTCCCGGGACCAATCTACGAGCAGTACGTC.

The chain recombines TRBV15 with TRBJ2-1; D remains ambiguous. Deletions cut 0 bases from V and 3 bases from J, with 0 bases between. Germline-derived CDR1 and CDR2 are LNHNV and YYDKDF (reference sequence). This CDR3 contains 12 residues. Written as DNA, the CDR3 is TGTGCCACCAGCAGAGACTACAATGAGCAGTTCTTC. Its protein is CATSRDYNEQFF.

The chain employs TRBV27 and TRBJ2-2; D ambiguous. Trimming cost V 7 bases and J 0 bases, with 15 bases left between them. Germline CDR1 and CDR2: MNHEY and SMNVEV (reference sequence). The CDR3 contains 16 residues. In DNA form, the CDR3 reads TGTGCCAGCAAGTCCGGTCCCGACCCGAACACCGGGGAGCTGTTTTTT. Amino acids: CASKSGPDPNTGELFF.

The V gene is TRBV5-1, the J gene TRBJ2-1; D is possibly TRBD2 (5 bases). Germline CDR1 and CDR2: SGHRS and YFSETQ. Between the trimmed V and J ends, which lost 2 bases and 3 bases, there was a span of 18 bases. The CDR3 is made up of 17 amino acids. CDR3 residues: CASSFPQAGGGYNEQFF. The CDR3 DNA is TGCGCCAGCAGCTTCCCGCAAGCTGGCGGAGGCTACAATGAGCAGTTCTTC.

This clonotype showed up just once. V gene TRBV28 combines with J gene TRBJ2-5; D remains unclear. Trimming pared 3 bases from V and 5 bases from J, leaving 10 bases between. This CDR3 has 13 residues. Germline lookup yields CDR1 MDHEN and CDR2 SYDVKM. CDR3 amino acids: CASSFHLRETQYF. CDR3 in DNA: TGTGCCAGCAGTTTCCACCTAAGGGAGACCCAGTACTTC.

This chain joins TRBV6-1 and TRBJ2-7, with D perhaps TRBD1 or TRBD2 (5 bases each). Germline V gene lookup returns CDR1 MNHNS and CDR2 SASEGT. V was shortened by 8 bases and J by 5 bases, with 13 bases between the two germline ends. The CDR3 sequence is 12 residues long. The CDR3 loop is CASYWGLDEQYV. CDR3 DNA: TGTGCCAGCTACTGGGGGTTGGACGAGCAGTACGTC.

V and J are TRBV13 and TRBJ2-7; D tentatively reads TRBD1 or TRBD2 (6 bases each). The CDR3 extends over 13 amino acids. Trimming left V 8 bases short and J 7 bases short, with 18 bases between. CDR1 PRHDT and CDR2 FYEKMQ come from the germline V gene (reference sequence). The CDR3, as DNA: TGTGCCAGCGCGGGGACACCGTATGAGGAGCAGTACGTC. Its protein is CASAGTPYEEQYV.

The CDR3 loop reads CASRGGENQPQHF. The CDR3, as DNA: TGTGCCAGCAGGGGCGGGGAGAATCAGCCCCAGCATTTT. V usage is TRBV6-1 and J usage is TRBJ1-5; D is unresolved. CDR1 is MNHNS, CDR2 SASEGT, per germline. Trimming removed 6 bases from V and 4 bases from J, with 10 bases in between. CDR3 size: 13 residues.